The next 20 T cell receptor beta chains were all read from a single sample in a study of control samples from healthy donors and cancer patients. Only in-frame clones appear in the TCRdb table, and some are missing; sequencing was by immunoSEQ multiplex PCR. This sample has approximately 82,000 clones; approximately 94% occur once, and the top ten carry 0.95% to 1.5%. The specimen was PBMCs. Receptors were obtained from a middle-aged woman with lung cancer.

J is TRBJ2-1 and V is TRBV2; D gene uncertain. Between the trimmed V and J ends, which lost 6 bases and 0 bases, there was a span of 12 bases. The CDR3 extends over 15 amino acids. Germline V lookup: CDR1 SNHLY, CDR2 FYNNEI. CDR3 nucleotide sequence: TGTGCCAGCAGACCCGACGCTTACTCCTACAATGAGCAGTTCTTC. The encoded protein is CASRPDAYSYNEQFF.

V gene TRBV7-9 combines with J gene TRBJ2-5, with D hard to call. Per the germline V gene, CDR1 is SEHNR and CDR2 is FQNEAQ (reference sequence). There are 10 residues in the CDR3. V shed 8 bases and J shed 4 bases, with 5 bases lying between them. The CDR3 protein is CASALETQYF. For the CDR3, the DNA is TGTGCCAGCGCGCTAGAGACCCAGTACTTC.

This clone was seen just once. This chain connects TRBV3-1 (or the pseudogene TRBV3-2) to TRBJ2-7; the match to TRBD1 covers 11 bases. CDR3 length equals 14 residues. V was clipped by 5 bases and J by 2 bases; unmatched bases: 2. The germline V gene encodes CDR1 LGHDT and CDR2 YNNKEL (reference sequence). Written as DNA, the CDR3 is TGTGCCAGCAGCAAGGGACAGGGGGCCTACGAGCAGTACTTC. As protein: CASSKGQGAYEQYF.

V gene TRBV5-1 combines with J gene TRBJ2-3; TRBD1 is a possible D gene (6 bases). CDR1 is SGHRS, CDR2 YFSETQ, per germline. The ends were cut back, 0 bases at V and 0 bases at J, with 11 bases in the middle. The CDR3 is 16 residues long. The CDR3 sequence is CASSLAGTTSTDTQYF. DNA of the CDR3: TGCGCCAGCAGCTTGGCCGGGACAACTAGCACAGATACGCAGTATTTT.

This rearrangement joins TRBV5-1 to TRBJ1-1; D is uncertain. Between the trimmed V and J ends, which lost 3 bases and 2 bases, there was a span of 8 bases. Germline loops: CDR1 SGHRS, CDR2 YFSETQ. The CDR3 totals 13 residues. As DNA, the CDR3 is TGCGCCAGCAGCTCAACCATTAACACTGAAGCTTTCTTT. Its translation: CASSSTINTEAFF.

The V call is TRBV30, the J call TRBJ1-1; D is unresolved. Trimming shortened V by 2 bases and J by 4 bases, and 14 bases separated the two germline ends. The CDR3 covers 14 residues. Germline CDR1 is GTSNPN and CDR2 is SVGIG (reference sequence). Here the CDR3 reads CAWSISPSGTEAFF. In DNA form, the CDR3 reads TGTGCCTGGAGTATATCCCCCAGCGGCACTGAAGCTTTCTTT. Filled out from reference TRBV30 and TRBJ1-1, the complete variable domain reads SQTIHQWPATLVQPVGSPLSLECTVEGTSNPNLYWYRQAAGRGLQLLFYSVGIGQISSEVPQNLSASRPQDRQFILSSKKLLLSDSGFYLCAWSISPSGTEAFFGQGTRLTVV.

The CDR3 spells CASSPTGTGTGYTF. Written as DNA, the CDR3 is TGTGCCAGCAGTCCCACTGGGACAGGGACTGGCTACACCTTC. This chain joins TRBV6-5 and TRBJ1-2, with 9 nucleotides matching TRBD1. Trimming at V came to 5 bases and at J to 7 bases, leaving 8 bases not matched to a gene. CDR1 is MNHEY and CDR2 is SVGAGI in the germline V gene. CDR3 length: 14 amino acids.

The rearrangement joins TRBV10-3 to TRBJ2-1, with TRBD2 matching 11 bases. This CDR3 has 14 amino acids. Germline assignment: CDR1 ENHRY and CDR2 SYGVKD. Germline trimming cut 10 bases from V and 6 bases from J; bases unmatched to any gene: 8. The CDR3 DNA follows: TGTGCCACCAGCCTAGCGGGGGGAACCAATGAGCAGTTCTTC. Protein sequence: CATSLAGGTNEQFF.

The chain has TRBV6-5 and TRBJ2-2; D may be TRBD1 (5 bases). V was shortened by 4 bases and J by 8 bases, with 8 bases between the two germline ends. This CDR3 is built from 12 residues. Germline CDR1 and CDR2: MNHEY and SVGAGI. The CDR3 region is CASSFRQGELFF. The CDR3 DNA sequence: TGTGCCAGCAGTTTCCGACAGGGGGAGCTGTTTTTT.

This sequence joins TRBV5-4 and TRBJ2-1, with 11 bases that match TRBD2. CDR1 and CDR2 from the germline V gene are SGHNT and YYREEE (reference sequence). V dropped 5 bases and J dropped 7; count of bases not matched to a gene: 17. The CDR3 contains 18 residues. The CDR3 DNA follows: TGTGCCAGCAGTATTGCACTCCTTAGCGGGGGGGCCGGGAATGAGCAGTTCTTC. Protein product: CASSIALLSGGAGNEQFF.

The chain recombines TRBV19 with TRBJ1-2; possible D gene TRBD1, 6 bases. V was clipped by 10 bases and J by 8 bases, with 17 bases between them. Germline CDR1 LNHDA, CDR2 SQIVND (reference sequence). The CDR3 spans 12 residues. CDR3 DNA: TGTGCCACCCAAAGAAGCGGGACAGGCTACACCTTC. It yields the protein CATQRSGTGYTF.

This rearrangement joins TRBV7-8 to TRBJ2-2; D gene unclear. CDR1 and CDR2 from the germline V gene are SGHVS and FQNEAQ. The CDR3 runs 14 residues. V was pared by 7 bases and J by 6 bases, with 15 bases between. This CDR3 reads CASTITGSSGELFF. CDR3 sequence (DNA): TGTGCCAGCACCATTACTGGTTCCTCCGGGGAGCTGTTTTTT. The full variable domain, its missing parts supplied by reference TRBV7-8 and TRBJ2-2, is GAGVSQSPRYKVAKRGQDVALRCDPISGHVSLFWYQQALGQGPEFLTYFQNEAQLDKSGLPSDRFFAERPEGSVSTLKIQRTQQEDSAVYLCASTITGSSGELFFGEGSRLTVL.

The chain links TRBV5-1 to TRBJ1-1; D is unresolved. CDR1 and CDR2 (germline): SGHRS, YFSETQ. This CDR3 comprises 15 residues. Trimming shortened V by 0 bases and J by 2 bases, and 11 bases separated the two germline ends. In nucleotides, the CDR3 is TGCGCCAGCAGCTTGGCCGTACAGACTAACACTGAAGCTTTCTTT. It yields the protein CASSLAVQTNTEAFF.

The J gene is TRBJ1-5, the V gene TRBV28, with 9 bases matching TRBD1. CDR1 MDHEN and CDR2 SYDVKM come from the germline V gene. The CDR3 runs to 17 residues. The V segment lost 3 bases and the J segment 4 bases; nucleotides outside the gene matches: 10. The CDR3 region is CASSFYRGPSGNQPQHF. DNA for the CDR3: TGTGCCAGCAGTTTTTACAGGGGGCCTAGTGGGAATCAGCCCCAGCATTTT.

The chain recombines TRBV10-3 with TRBJ1-2; 11 bases are a match to TRBD1. The length of the CDR3 is 13 residues. Germline CDR1 is ENHRY and CDR2 is SYGVKD. V trimming: 11 bases; J trimming: 2 bases; junction bases outside the gene matches: 4. CDR3 nucleotides: TGTGCCGCGGGGACAGGGGGGAACTATGGCTACACCTTC. Protein: CAAGTGGNYGYTF.

The chain combines TRBV6-5 with TRBJ2-2; TRBD1 matches at 8 bases. Germline values: CDR1 MNHEY, CDR2 SVGAGI. This CDR3 region has 15 residues. V was clipped by 6 bases and J by 5 bases; unmatched bases: 8. The CDR3 spells CASSFGQGGTGELFF. For the CDR3, the DNA is TGTGCCAGCAGCTTCGGACAGGGAGGTACCGGGGAGCTGTTTTTT.

The chain links TRBV5-1 to TRBJ2-7; 8 bases fit TRBD1. The CDR3 is 14 amino acids. V lost 3 bases, J lost 2 bases, and 4 bases stayed unmatched. Looked up from germline, CDR1 is SGHRS and CDR2 is YFSETQ. CDR3 region: CASSSGQVTYEQYF. Here the CDR3 DNA reads TGCGCCAGCAGCTCGGGACAGGTCACCTACGAGCAGTACTTC. Combining the CDR3 with reference TRBV5-1 and TRBJ2-7 gives the whole variable domain KAGVTQTPRYLIKTRGQQVTLSCSPISGHRSVSWYQQTPGQGLQFLFEYFSETQRNKGNFPGRFSGRQFSNSRSEMNVSTLELGDSALYLCASSSGQVTYEQYFGPGTRLTVT.

This sequence joins TRBV7-3 and TRBJ2-1; TRBD2 agrees at 8 bases. The CDR3 consists of 15 residues. The germline V gene has CDR1 SGHTA and CDR2 FQGTGA. J was trimmed by 4 bases and V by 4 bases; bases with no gene match: 6. This chain's CDR3 is CASSSGLGSYNEQFF. CDR3 nucleotides: TGTGCCAGCAGCTCGGGACTAGGATCATACAATGAGCAGTTCTTC.

The chain carries TRBV5-1 and TRBJ1-4, with no clear D. This CDR3 region has 17 residues. Germline V gene sequence: CDR1 SGHRS, CDR2 YFSETQ. The V gene lost 1 base and the J gene lost 3 bases, with 16 bases spanning the gap. CDR3 bases: TGCGCCAGCAGCTTGATACACTCGCAGACGGCTAATGAAAAACTGTTTTTT. This codes for CASSLIHSQTANEKLFF.

The chain's CDR3 is CASSQGQGDYEQYF. CDR3 nucleotides: TGTGCCAGCAGCCAAGGACAGGGGGACTACGAGCAGTACTTC. The rearrangement uses TRBV4-2 and TRBJ2-7, with TRBD1 matching 9 bases. CDR3 length: 14 residues. Trimming at V came to 1 base and at J to 3 bases, leaving 1 base not matched to a gene. Germline values: CDR1 LGHNA, CDR2 YNFKEQ.